This T cell receptor (beta chain) was found in a study of T cell responses to AZD1222 COVID-19 vaccine. Overall study results and limits: Two AZD1222 administrations were followed by greater Spike-specific TCR breadth and depth. Just a handful of people given AZD1222 tested seropositive at baseline.

About this clone itself: Antigen specificity is unknown.

Second doses that came at about 4 or about 12 weeks were put together. Trimming removed 1 base at V and 8 bases at J, with 11 bases between. Germline values: CDR1 MGHRA, CDR2 YSYEKL. There are 13 residues in the CDR3. Sequencing was performed with immunoSEQ multiplex PCR; in TCRdb, only in-frame clones are kept and a portion is missing. Among fewer than 85,000 clones listed, around 82% were seen once. The receptor's source is an adult who received the AZD1222 COVID-19 vaccine. The sequencing used peripheral blood, collected 28 days after the second AZD1222 dose. The rearrangement links TRBV4-1 to TRBJ1-1, with D possibly matching TRBD1 (6 bases). CDR3 in amino acids: CASSQGTATEAFF. The DNA for the CDR3 is TGCGCCAGCAGCCAAGGGACAGCCACCGAAGCTTTCTTT.